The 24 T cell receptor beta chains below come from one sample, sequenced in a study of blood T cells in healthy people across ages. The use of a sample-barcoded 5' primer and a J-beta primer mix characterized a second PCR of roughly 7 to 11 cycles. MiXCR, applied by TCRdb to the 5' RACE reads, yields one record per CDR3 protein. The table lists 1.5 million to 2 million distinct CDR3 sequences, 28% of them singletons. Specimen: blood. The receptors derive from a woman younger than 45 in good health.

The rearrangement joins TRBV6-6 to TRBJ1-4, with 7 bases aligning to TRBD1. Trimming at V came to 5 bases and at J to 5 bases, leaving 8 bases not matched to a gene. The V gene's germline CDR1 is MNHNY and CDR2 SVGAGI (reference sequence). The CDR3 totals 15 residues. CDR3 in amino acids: CASSTLGQVNEKLFF. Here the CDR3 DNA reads TGTGCCAGCAGTACACTAGGACAGGTCAATGAAAAACTGTTTTTT.

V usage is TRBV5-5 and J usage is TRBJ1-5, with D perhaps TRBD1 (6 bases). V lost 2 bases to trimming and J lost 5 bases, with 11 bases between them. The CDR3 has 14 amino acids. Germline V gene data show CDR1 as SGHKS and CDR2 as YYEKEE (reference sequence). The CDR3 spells CASSFARGDQPQHF. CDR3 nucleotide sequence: TGTGCCAGCAGCTTTGCCAGGGGCGATCAGCCCCAGCATTTT.

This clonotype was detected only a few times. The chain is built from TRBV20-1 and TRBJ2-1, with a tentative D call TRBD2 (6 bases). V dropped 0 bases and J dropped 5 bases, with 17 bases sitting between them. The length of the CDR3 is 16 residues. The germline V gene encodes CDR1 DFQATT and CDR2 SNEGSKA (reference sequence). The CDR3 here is CSARDLFGRGDNEQFF. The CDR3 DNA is TGCAGTGCTAGAGATCTCTTCGGGCGGGGTGACAATGAGCAGTTCTTC.

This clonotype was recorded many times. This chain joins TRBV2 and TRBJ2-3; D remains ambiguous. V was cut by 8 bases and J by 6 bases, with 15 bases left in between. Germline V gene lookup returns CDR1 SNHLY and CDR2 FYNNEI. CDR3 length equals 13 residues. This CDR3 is CASSPGQLDTQYF. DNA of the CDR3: TGTGCCAGCTCCCCGGGTCAGCTGGATACGCAGTATTTT.

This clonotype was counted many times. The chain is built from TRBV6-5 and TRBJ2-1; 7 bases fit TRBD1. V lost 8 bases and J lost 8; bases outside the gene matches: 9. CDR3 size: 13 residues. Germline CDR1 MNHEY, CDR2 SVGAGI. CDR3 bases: TGTGCCAGCCGACAGGGCCAGAGGTATGAGCAGTTCTTC. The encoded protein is CASRQGQRYEQFF.

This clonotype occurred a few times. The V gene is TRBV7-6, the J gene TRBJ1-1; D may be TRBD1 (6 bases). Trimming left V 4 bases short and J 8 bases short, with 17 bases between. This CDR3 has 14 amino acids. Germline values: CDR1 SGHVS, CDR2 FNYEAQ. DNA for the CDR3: TGTGCCAGCAGCTCCCTGGACAGAAACGCCGAAGCTTTCTTT. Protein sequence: CASSSLDRNAEAFF.

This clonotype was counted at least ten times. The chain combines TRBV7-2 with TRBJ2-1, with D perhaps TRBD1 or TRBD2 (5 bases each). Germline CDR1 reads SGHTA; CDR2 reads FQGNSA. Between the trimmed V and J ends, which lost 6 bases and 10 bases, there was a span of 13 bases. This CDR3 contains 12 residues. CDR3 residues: CASSLRWGEQFF. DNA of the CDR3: TGTGCCAGCAGTTTGCGATGGGGGGAGCAGTTCTTC.

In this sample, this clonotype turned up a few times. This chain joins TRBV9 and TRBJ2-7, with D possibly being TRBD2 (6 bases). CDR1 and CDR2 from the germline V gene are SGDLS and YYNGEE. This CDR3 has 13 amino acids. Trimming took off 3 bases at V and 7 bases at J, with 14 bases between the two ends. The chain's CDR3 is CASSGDWSGEQYF. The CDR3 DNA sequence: TGTGCCAGCAGCGGGGACTGGTCGGGGGAGCAGTACTTC.

CDR3 in amino acids: CASSLERGRMNTEAFF. For the CDR3, the DNA is TGTGCCAGCAGCTTAGAAAGGGGCCGCATGAACACTGAAGCTTTCTTT. V usage is TRBV11-2 and J usage is TRBJ1-1, with D possibly matching TRBD1 (5 bases). Germline assignment: CDR1 SGHAT and CDR2 FQNNGV. The CDR3 runs to 16 residues. The V gene lost 0 bases and the J gene lost 0 bases, with 11 bases spanning the gap.

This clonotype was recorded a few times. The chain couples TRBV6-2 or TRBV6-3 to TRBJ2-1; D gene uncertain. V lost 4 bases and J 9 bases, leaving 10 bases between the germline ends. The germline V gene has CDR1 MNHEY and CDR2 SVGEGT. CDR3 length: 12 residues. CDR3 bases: TGTGCCAGCAGTTTCGGAGAGATTGAGCAGTTCTTC. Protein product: CASSFGEIEQFF.

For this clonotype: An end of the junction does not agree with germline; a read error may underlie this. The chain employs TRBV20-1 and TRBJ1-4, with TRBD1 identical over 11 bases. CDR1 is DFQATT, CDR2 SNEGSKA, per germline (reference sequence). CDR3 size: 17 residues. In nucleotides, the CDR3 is TGCAGTGCTACCGGACAGGGGGCACGGGGCGACATGGGAAAACGGTTTTTT. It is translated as CSATGQGARGDMGKRFF.

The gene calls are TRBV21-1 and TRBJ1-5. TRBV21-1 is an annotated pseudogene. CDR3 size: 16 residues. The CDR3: CASSNRRAASNQPQHF. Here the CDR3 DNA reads TGTGCCAGCAGCAACCGGAGGGCAGCTAGCAACCAGCCCCAGCATTTT.

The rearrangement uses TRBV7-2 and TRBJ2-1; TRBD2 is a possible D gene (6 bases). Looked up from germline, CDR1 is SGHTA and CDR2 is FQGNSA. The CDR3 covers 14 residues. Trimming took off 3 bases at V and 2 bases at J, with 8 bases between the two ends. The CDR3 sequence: CASSLDYPYNEQFF. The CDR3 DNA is TGTGCCAGCAGCTTGGACTATCCCTACAATGAGCAGTTCTTC.

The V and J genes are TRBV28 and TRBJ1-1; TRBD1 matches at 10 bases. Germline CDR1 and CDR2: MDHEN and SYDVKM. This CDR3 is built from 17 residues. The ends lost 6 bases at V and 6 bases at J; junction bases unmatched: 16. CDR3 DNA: TGTGCCAGCAGCCAAATACCACCGGGACAGGGGTGGGCTGAAGCTTTCTTT. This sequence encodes CASSQIPPGQGWAEAFF. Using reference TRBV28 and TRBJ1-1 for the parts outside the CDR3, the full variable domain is DVKVTQSSRYLVKRTGEKVFLECVQDMDHENMFWYRQDPGLGLRLIYFSYDVKMKEKGDIPEGYSVSREKKERFSLILESASTNQTSMYLCASSQIPPGQGWAEAFFGQGTRLTVV.

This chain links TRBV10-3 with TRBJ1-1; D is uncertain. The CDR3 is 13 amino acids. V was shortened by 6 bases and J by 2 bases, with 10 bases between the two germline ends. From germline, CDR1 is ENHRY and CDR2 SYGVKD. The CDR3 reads CAISSLDNTEAFF. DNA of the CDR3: TGTGCCATCAGCTCCTTGGATAACACTGAAGCTTTCTTT.

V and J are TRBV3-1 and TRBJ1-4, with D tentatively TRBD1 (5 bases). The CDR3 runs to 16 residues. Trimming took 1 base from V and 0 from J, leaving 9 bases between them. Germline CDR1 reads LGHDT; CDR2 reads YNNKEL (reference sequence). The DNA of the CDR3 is TGTGCCAGCAGCCAAGTTGGAGGGGCAACTAATGAAAAACTGTTTTTT. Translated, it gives CASSQVGGATNEKLFF.

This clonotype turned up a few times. CDR3 in amino acids: CSVEDRLGSPLHF. As DNA, the CDR3 is TGCAGCGTTGAAGATCGTCTGGGATCACCCCTCCACTTT. The chain links TRBV29-1 to TRBJ1-6; no reliable D call. Trimming removed 0 bases from V and 10 bases from J, with 10 bases in between. The CDR3 is 13 residues long. CDR1 is SQVTM, CDR2 ANQGSEA, per germline.

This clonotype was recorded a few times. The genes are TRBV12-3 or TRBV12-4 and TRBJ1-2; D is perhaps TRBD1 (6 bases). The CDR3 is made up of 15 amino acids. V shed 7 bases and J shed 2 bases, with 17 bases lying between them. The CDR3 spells CASTATGGGNYGYTF. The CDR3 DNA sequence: TGTGCCAGCACCGCGACAGGAGGAGGCAACTATGGCTACACCTTC.

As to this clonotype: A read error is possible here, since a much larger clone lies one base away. The CDR3 here is CGVEGLAGGDDQETQYF. In nucleotides, the CDR3 is TGCGGCGTTGAAGGACTAGCGGGGGGAGACGATCAAGAGACCCAGTACTTC. The gene calls are TRBV29-1 and TRBJ2-5, with 14 bases lining up with TRBD2. The CDR3 loop spans 17 amino acids. Germline V gene lookup returns CDR1 SQVTM and CDR2 ANQGSEA. Combining the CDR3 with reference TRBV29-1 and TRBJ2-5 gives the whole variable domain SAVISQKPSRDICQRGTSLTIQCQVDSQVTMMFWYRQQPGQSLTLIATANQGSEATYESGFVIDKFPISRPNLTFSTLTVSNMSPEDSSIYLCGVEGLAGGDDQETQYFGPGTRLLVL.

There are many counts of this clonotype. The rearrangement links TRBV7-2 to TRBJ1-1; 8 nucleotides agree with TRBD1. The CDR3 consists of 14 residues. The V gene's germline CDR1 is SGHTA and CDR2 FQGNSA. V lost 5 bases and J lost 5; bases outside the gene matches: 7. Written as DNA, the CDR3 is TGTGCCAGCAGCAGTGACAGGGGTGGGACTGAAGCTTTCTTT. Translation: CASSSDRGGTEAFF.

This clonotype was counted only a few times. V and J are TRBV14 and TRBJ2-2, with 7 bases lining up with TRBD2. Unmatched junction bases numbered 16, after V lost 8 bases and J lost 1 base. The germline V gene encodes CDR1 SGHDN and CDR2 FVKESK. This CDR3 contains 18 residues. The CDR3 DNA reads TGTGCCAGCTCCCATAACCCGGGGCTAGCGGAGAACACCGGGGAGCTGTTTTTT. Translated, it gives CASSHNPGLAENTGELFF.

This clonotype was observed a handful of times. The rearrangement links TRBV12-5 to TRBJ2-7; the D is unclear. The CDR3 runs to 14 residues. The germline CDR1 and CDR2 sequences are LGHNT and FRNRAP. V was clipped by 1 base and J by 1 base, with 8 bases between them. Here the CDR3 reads CASGLGYTSYEQYF. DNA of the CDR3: TGTGCTAGTGGTTTGGGTTACACGTCCTACGAGCAGTACTTC.

DNA for the CDR3: TGTGCCAGCTGGAGTAGCGGGGGGCCTTACAATGAGCAGTTCTTC. This encodes CASWSSGGPYNEQFF. The gene calls are TRBV2 and TRBJ2-1; TRBD2 aligns across 10 bases. The CDR3 runs 15 residues. The V and J ends lost 8 bases and 4 bases, in that order; junction bases with no gene match: 8. CDR1 and CDR2 (germline): SNHLY, FYNNEI.

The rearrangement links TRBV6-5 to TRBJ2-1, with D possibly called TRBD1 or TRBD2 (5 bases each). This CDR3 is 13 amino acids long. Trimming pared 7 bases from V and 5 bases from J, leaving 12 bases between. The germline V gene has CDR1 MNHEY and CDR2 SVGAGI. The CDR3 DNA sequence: TGTGCCAGCAAACGGGGACGGGACAATGAGCAGTTCTTC. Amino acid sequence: CASKRGRDNEQFF.